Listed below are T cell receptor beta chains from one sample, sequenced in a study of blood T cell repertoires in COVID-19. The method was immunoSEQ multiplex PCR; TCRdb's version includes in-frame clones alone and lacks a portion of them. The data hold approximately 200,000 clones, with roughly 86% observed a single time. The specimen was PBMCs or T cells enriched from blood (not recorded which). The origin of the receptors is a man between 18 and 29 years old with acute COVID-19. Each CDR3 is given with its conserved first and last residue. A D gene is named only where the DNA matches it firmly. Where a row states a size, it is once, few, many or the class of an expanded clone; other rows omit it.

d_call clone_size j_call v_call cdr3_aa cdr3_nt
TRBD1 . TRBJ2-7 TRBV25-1 CASSEYRQGYEQYF TGTGCCAGCAGTGAATATAGACAGGGCTACGAGCAGTACTTC
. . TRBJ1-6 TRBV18 CASSPRPGDNSPLHF TGTGCCAGCTCACCACGGCCGGGGGACAATTCACCCCTCCACTTT
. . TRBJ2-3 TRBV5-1 CASSLGGDGPDTQYF TGCGCCAGCAGCTTGGGGGGGGACGGTCCAGATACGCAGTATTTT
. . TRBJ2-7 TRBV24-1 CATEGAVGEQYF TGTGCCACCGAAGGGGCTGTGGGGGAGCAGTACTTC
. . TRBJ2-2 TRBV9 CASSSTRLNTGELFF TGTGCCAGCAGCTCAACGAGGCTGAACACCGGGGAGCTGTTTTTT
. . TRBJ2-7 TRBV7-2 CASSLASLAEVYEQYF TGTGCCAGCAGCTTAGCTTCTCTAGCAGAGGTCTACGAGCAGTACTTC
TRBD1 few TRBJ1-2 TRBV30 CAWITKGAGAGYTF TGTGCCTGGATCACGAAGGGGGCAGGGGCTGGCTACACCTTC
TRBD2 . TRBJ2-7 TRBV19 CASSISSGTSYEQYF TGTGCCAGTAGTATTTCTAGCGGGACCTCCTACGAGCAGTACTTC
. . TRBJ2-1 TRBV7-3 CASSFGQSSYNEQFF TGTGCCAGCAGTTTCGGACAGAGCTCCTACAATGAGCAGTTCTTC
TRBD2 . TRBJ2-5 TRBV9 CASSVGLAGVETQYF TGTGCCAGCAGCGTAGGACTAGCGGGAGTAGAGACCCAGTACTTC
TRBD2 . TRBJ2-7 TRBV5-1 CASSLDTSGAYEQYF TGCGCCAGCAGCTTGGATACTAGCGGGGCCTACGAGCAGTACTTC
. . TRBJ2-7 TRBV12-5 CASGLRGDGGAYYEQYF TGTGCTAGTGGTTTGAGAGGGGATGGAGGGGCCTACTACGAGCAGTACTTC
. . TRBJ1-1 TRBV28 CAAGGGNTEAFF TGTGCCGCGGGGGGGGGAAACACTGAAGCTTTCTTT
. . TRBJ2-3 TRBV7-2 CASSLVPGSATDTQYF TGTGCCAGCAGCTTAGTGCCGGGGTCCGCCACAGATACGCAGTATTTT
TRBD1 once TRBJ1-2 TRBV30 CAWSVDRDGYTF TGTGCCTGGAGTGTGGACAGGGACGGCTACACCTTC
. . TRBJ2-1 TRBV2 CASSDRSGASSEQFF TGTGCCAGCAGTGATAGGTCGGGAGCGAGTTCTGAGCAGTTCTTC
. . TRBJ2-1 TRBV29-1 CSVVAGTPYNEQFF TGCAGCGTTGTGGCCGGGACACCTTACAATGAGCAGTTCTTC
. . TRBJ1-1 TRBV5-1 CASSLRGRNTEAFF TGCGCCAGCAGCTTGAGGGGGAGAAACACTGAAGCTTTCTTT
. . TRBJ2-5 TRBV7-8 CASSLVIDRFEEETQYF TGTGCCAGCAGCTTAGTAATAGATCGGTTTGAGGAAGAGACCCAGTACTTC
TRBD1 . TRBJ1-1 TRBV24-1 CATSDPGGTGTEAFF TGTGCCACCAGTGATCCAGGGGGGACAGGCACTGAAGCTTTCTTT
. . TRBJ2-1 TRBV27 CASSPPTREQFF TGTGCCAGCAGTCCCCCGACTAGGGAGCAGTTCTTC
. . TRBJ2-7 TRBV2 CASNDPSLLSYEQYF TGTGCCAGCAATGATCCTAGTTTACTCTCCTACGAGCAGTACTTC
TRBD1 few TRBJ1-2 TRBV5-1 CASMAGGNYGYTF TGCGCCAGCATGGCAGGGGGCAACTATGGCTACACCTTC
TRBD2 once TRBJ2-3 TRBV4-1 CASSQRTSGSTDTQYF TGCGCCAGCAGCCAAAGAACTAGCGGGAGCACAGATACGCAGTATTTT
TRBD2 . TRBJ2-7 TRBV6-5 CASNNGRVGEQYF TGTGCCAGCAATAACGGGAGGGTGGGGGAGCAGTACTTC
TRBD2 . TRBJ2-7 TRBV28 CARGSGRPTYEQYF TGTGCCAGGGGGAGCGGGAGGCCCACCTACGAGCAGTACTTC
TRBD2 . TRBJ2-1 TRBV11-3 CASNLSGSGANEQFF TGTGCCAGCAACCTTAGCGGGAGTGGGGCCAATGAGCAGTTCTTC
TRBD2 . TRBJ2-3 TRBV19 CASSIAAGVGTDTQYF TGTGCCAGTAGTATAGCGGCGGGAGTTGGCACAGATACGCAGTATTTT
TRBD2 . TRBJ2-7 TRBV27 CASSLGTSGSREQYF TGTGCCAGCAGTTTAGGGACTAGCGGGAGTCGCGAGCAGTACTTC
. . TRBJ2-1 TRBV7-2 CASSPYNEQFF TGTGCCAGCAGCCCTTACAATGAGCAGTTCTTC
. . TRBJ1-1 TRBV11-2 CASSFRPGNTEAFF TGTGCCAGCAGCTTTAGGCCGGGGAACACTGAAGCTTTCTTT
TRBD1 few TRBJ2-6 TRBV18 CASSAQGAGANVLTF TGTGCCAGCTCAGCACAGGGGGCTGGGGCCAACGTCCTGACTTTC
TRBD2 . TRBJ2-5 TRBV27 CASSSPSTSGKETQYF TGTGCCAGCAGCTCCCCCTCGACTAGCGGGAAAGAGACCCAGTACTTC
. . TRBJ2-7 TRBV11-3 CASSSWSGAYEQYF TGTGCCAGCAGCTCCTGGTCAGGGGCCTACGAGCAGTACTTC
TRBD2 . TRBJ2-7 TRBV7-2 CASSLDFVTSGTYEQYF TGTGCCAGCAGCTTAGATTTCGTGACTAGCGGTACCTACGAGCAGTACTTC
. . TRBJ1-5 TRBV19 CASVEGDLWYQPQHF TGTGCCAGTGTCGAAGGGGATTTATGGTATCAGCCCCAGCATTTT
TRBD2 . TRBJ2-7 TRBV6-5 CASSKLAGDSYEQYF TGTGCCAGCAGTAAGCTAGCGGGAGACTCCTACGAGCAGTACTTC
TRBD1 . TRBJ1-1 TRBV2 CASSDLRDRGADTEAFF TGTGCCAGCAGTGACCTTCGGGACAGGGGGGCCGACACTGAAGCTTTCTTT
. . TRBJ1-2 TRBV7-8 CASSPAQGTGYTF TGTGCCAGCAGCCCCGCCCAGGGAACTGGCTACACCTTC
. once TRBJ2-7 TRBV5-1 CASSLARYSSYEQYF TGCGCCAGCAGCTTGGCCCGATACAGCTCCTACGAGCAGTACTTC
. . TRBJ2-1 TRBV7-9 CASSLSDYYNEQFF TGTGCCAGCAGCTTAAGTGACTACTACAATGAGCAGTTCTTC